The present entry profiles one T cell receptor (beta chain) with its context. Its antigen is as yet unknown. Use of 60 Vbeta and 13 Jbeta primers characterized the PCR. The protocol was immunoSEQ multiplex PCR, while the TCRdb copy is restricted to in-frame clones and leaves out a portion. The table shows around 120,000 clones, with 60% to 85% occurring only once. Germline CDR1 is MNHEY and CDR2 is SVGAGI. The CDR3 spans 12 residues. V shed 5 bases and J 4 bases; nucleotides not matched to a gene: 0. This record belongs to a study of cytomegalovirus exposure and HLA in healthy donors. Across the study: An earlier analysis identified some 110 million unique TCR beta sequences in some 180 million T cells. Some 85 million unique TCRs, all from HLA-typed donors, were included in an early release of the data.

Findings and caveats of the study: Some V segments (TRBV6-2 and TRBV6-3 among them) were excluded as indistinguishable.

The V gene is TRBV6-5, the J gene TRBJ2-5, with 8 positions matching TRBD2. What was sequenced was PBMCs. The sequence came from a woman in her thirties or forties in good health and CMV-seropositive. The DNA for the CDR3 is TGTGCCAGCAGTGCGGGGGGAGAGACCCAGTACTTC. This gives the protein CASSAGGETQYF.